These 5 T cell receptor beta chains were sequenced from one sample in a study of blood T cell repertoires in COVID-19. Only in-frame clones appear in the TCRdb table, and some are missing; sequencing was by immunoSEQ multiplex PCR. Seen here are roughly 390,000 clones, approximately 81% observed once, and the top ten hold 3.6%. Material for sequencing was peripheral blood. Receptors originate from a woman younger than 35 with acute or convalescent COVID-19.

This rearrangement joins TRBV24-1 to TRBJ1-4, with D perhaps matching TRBD1 (5 bases). The CDR3 has 14 amino acids. Trimming took off 7 bases at V and 2 bases at J, with 10 bases between the two ends. Germline V CDR1 and CDR2: KGHDR, SFDVKD. CDR3 sequence reads: CATRGRVTNEKLFF. CDR3 in DNA: TGTGCCACCAGGGGCAGGGTCACTAATGAAAAACTGTTTTTT.

The V and J genes are TRBV4-2 and TRBJ1-5, with TRBD1 matching 7 bases. CDR1 and CDR2 (germline): LGHNA, YNFKEQ. The ends lost 0 bases at V and 5 bases at J; junction bases unmatched: 10. There are 17 residues in the CDR3. CDR3 residues: CASSQEGTATGYQPQHF. The CDR3 DNA reads as TGTGCCAGCAGCCAAGAGGGGACAGCCACGGGATATCAGCCCCAGCATTTT.

This clone appeared many times. This sequence joins TRBV6-5 and TRBJ2-7; 9 positions agree with TRBD2. This CDR3 comprises 14 residues. Germline-derived CDR1 and CDR2 are MNHEY and SVGAGI. With 2 bases clipped from V and 4 bases from J, the junction kept 3 bases outside the gene matches. The CDR3 DNA reads TGTGCCAGCAGTTACGTAGCGGGAGTTTACGAGCAGTACTTC. This gives the protein CASSYVAGVYEQYF.

The rearrangement uses TRBV28 and TRBJ1-2; TRBD1 matches 8 bases. Looked up from germline, CDR1 is MDHEN and CDR2 is SYDVKM. V lost 2 bases, J lost 7 bases, and 12 bases stayed unmatched. The CDR3 runs 16 residues. The CDR3 loop reads CASSLNKAGGDFGYTF. The CDR3 region has the DNA TGTGCCAGCAGTTTAAATAAGGCAGGGGGCGATTTTGGCTACACCTTC.

This clone was detected once. The genes are TRBV5-1 and TRBJ1-5; D is uncertain. V gave up 1 base and J gave up 0 bases, with 8 bases separating them. The germline gives CDR1 SGHRS, CDR2 YFSETQ. This CDR3 region has 15 residues. The CDR3 DNA is TGCGCCAGCAGCTTGAGCGGGGTTAGCAATCAGCCCCAGCATTTT. Translated, it gives CASSLSGVSNQPQHF.